This T cell receptor (beta chain) was recorded in a study of T cell responses to AZD1222 COVID-19 vaccine. Study outcomes and limitations: White British donors predominated, females outnumbered males, and clonal diversity was possibly underestimated. Reportedly, nearly half of unique spike TCRs recognized epitopes outside B.1.351/B.1.1.7 mutations.

Profiled with immunoSEQ multiplex PCR; TCRdb holds only in-frame clones, not every one. The sample has 130,000 to 150,000 clones, about 93% seen once. Trimming removed 7 bases at V and 6 bases at J, with 14 bases between. The CDR3 is made up of 13 amino acids. Germline values: CDR1 MNHEY, CDR2 SVGAGI. In the case of this clone: Its specificity is not known.

The clonotype was recovered from an adult in good health. V is TRBV6-5 and J is TRBJ2-3; D might be TRBD2 (5 bases). Source: peripheral blood, taken on day 0 of MenACWY control vaccination. The CDR3 loop is CASNFYGEDTQYF. The CDR3 DNA is TGTGCCAGCAATTTTTATGGGGAGGATACGCAGTATTTT.